Below, 27 T cell receptor beta chains from the same sample are listed, as sequenced in a study of cytomegalovirus exposure and HLA in healthy donors. PCR amplification relied on 60 Vbeta primers (plus 13 Jbeta primers). Assay: immunoSEQ multiplex PCR; the TCRdb copy retains only in-frame clones and omits some. The table has 95,000 to 130,000 clones, 75% seen once. The source material was PBMCs. These receptors came from a woman younger than 35 in good health and CMV-seronegative.

This chain connects TRBV13 to TRBJ1-6, with D uncertain. This CDR3 region has 14 residues. Germline V CDR1 and CDR2: PRHDT, FYEKMQ (reference sequence). V gave up 9 bases and J gave up 5 bases, with 14 bases separating them. CDR3 nucleotides: TGTGCCAGTCAGGTGCGGGGTAATAATTCACCCCTCCACTTT. Its protein is CASQVRGNNSPLHF.

V usage is TRBV29-1 and J usage is TRBJ2-3, with 11 bases that match TRBD2. J lost 0 bases, V lost 5 bases, and 31 bases had no gene match. The length of the CDR3 is 24 residues. Germline CDR1 is SQVTM and CDR2 is ANQGSEA. CDR3: CSVCGSVTSGGPNVARISTDTQYF. The CDR3 DNA follows: TGCAGCGTTTGTGGATCAGTTACTAGCGGGGGACCCAACGTCGCGAGAATTAGCACAGATACGCAGTATTTT.

This chain joins TRBV23-1 and TRBJ1-5; TRBD1 agrees at 8 bases. TRBV23-1 is an ORF, with its function uncertain. This CDR3 has 17 residues. The ends lost 4 bases at V and 0 bases at J; junction bases unmatched: 8. The CDR3 DNA reads as TGCGCCAGCAGTCGCCGGGACAGGTCATATAGCAATCAGCCCCAGCATTTT. Protein sequence: CASSRRDRSYSNQPQHF.

This clone appeared a single time. The CDR3 protein is CASSLERTSGTDTQYF. The DNA of the CDR3 is TGTGCCAGCAGCTTAGAGAGGACTAGTGGCACAGATACGCAGTATTTT. The V call is TRBV7-9, the J call TRBJ2-3; 7 bases are a match to TRBD2. Trimming at V came to 1 base and at J to 1 base, leaving 5 bases not matched to a gene. The germline V gene has CDR1 SEHNR and CDR2 FQNEAQ (reference sequence). The CDR3 loop spans 16 amino acids.

The chain links TRBV6-6 to TRBJ1-1; 7 bases are a match to TRBD1. Germline CDR1 and CDR2: MNHNY and SVGAGI (reference sequence). V lost 3 bases and J lost 6; bases outside the gene matches: 13. The CDR3 has 16 amino acids. The CDR3 DNA sequence: TGTGCCAGCAGTTATTTCGCAAGACAGGGAAGGTCTGAAGCTTTCTTT. Protein sequence: CASSYFARQGRSEAFF.

The rearrangement links TRBV28 to TRBJ1-5; the match to TRBD1 covers 10 bases. CDR1 and CDR2 (germline): MDHEN, SYDVKM. The length of the CDR3 is 17 residues. Trimming removed 7 bases from V and 4 bases from J; junction bases left unmatched: 13. As DNA, the CDR3 is TGTGCCAGCATTCCGGGACAGGGGAGAAGAGAGAATCAGCCCCAGCATTTT. Protein sequence: CASIPGQGRRENQPQHF.

This chain joins TRBV14 and TRBJ1-1, with 8 bases identical to TRBD1. V was clipped by 2 bases and J by 1 base; unmatched bases: 3. Germline CDR1 and CDR2: SGHDN and FVKESK. CDR3 length equals 15 residues. This chain's CDR3 is CASSQRTGSNTEAFF. CDR3 bases: TGTGCCAGCAGCCAAAGGACAGGGTCGAACACTGAAGCTTTCTTT. Full variable domain (missing parts from reference TRBV14 and TRBJ1-1): EAGVTQFPSHSVIEKGQTVTLRCDPISGHDNLYWYRRVMGKEIKFLLHFVKESKQDESGMPNNRFLAERTGGTYSTLKVQPAELEDSGVYFCASSQRTGSNTEAFFGQGTRLTVV.

The CDR3 nucleotides read TGTGCCAGCAGCTGGGGAGGAGAGGGGATGAACACTGAAGCTTTCTTT. Protein sequence: CASSWGGEGMNTEAFF. J is TRBJ1-1 and V is TRBV5-6; possible D gene TRBD1, 5 bases. V was trimmed by 3 bases and J by 0 bases, leaving 15 bases between them. In germline, CDR1 is SGHDT, CDR2 YYEEEE. CDR3 length: 16 amino acids.

The chain joins TRBV4-1 to TRBJ2-7, with D possibly matching TRBD1 (5 bases). Deletions cut 1 base from V and 5 bases from J, with 18 bases between. The CDR3 length is 16 residues. Germline CDR1 reads MGHRA; CDR2 reads YSYEKL. CDR3 bases: TGCGCCAGCAGCCAAGTAAGACGGCAGGGAATCGACGAGCAGTACTTC. This translates into CASSQVRRQGIDEQYF.

V is TRBV30 and J is TRBJ1-5; tentatively, D is TRBD1 (5 bases). Germline-derived CDR1 and CDR2 are GTSNPN and SVGIG (reference sequence). The ends were cut back, 0 bases at V and 4 bases at J, with 10 bases in the middle. The CDR3 has 14 residues. For the CDR3, the DNA is TGTGCCTGGAGTGTGATAGGGGTGAATCAGCCCCAGCATTTT. It is translated as CAWSVIGVNQPQHF.

The chain joins TRBV6-7 to TRBJ2-3, with D hard to call. TRBV6-7 is an ORF for which the function is uncertain. This CDR3 has 12 residues. The ends were cut back, 7 bases at V and 4 bases at J, with 9 bases in the middle. CDR3 residues: CASKRGADTQYF. Written as DNA, the CDR3 is TGTGCCAGCAAGCGCGGAGCAGATACGCAGTATTTT.

This clone was picked up a small number of times. The chain has TRBV30 and TRBJ2-7; a possible D gene is TRBD1 (6 bases). V gave up 4 bases and J gave up 3 bases, with 10 bases separating them. Germline V gene lookup returns CDR1 GTSNPN and CDR2 SVGIG (reference sequence). The CDR3 sequence is 12 residues long. The CDR3 nucleotides are TGTGCCTGGAAGACAGGAGACTACGAGCAGTACTTC. Translating it yields CAWKTGDYEQYF.

This rearrangement joins TRBV6-6 to TRBJ1-5; 9 bases fit TRBD1. CDR3 length equals 16 residues. CDR1 MNHNY and CDR2 SVGAGI come from the germline V gene (reference sequence). The ends lost 4 bases at V and 6 bases at J; junction bases unmatched: 10. The CDR3 DNA reads TGTGCCAGCAGTTCCGTGGACAGGGGAGGGGGTCAGCCCCAGCATTTT. It is translated as CASSSVDRGGGQPQHF.

The chain combines TRBV18 with TRBJ2-7; 10 positions agree with TRBD2. The germline V gene has CDR1 KGHSH and CDR2 LQKENI. This CDR3 is 15 amino acids long. Trimming removed 3 bases from V and 2 bases from J; junction bases left unmatched: 4. The CDR3 nucleotides are TGTGCCAGCTCACCTGAACTAGCGGGGACCTACGAGCAGTACTTC. Its translation: CASSPELAGTYEQYF.

The J gene is TRBJ1-2, the V gene TRBV28, with unresolved D. V shed 7 bases and J shed 2 bases, with 14 bases lying between them. CDR3 length: 14 amino acids. Germline loops: CDR1 MDHEN, CDR2 SYDVKM. CDR3 in amino acids: CASTRRGGNYGYTF. CDR3 DNA sequence: TGTGCCAGCACCCGTCGGGGAGGGAACTATGGCTACACCTTC.

This clone has just one count. The chain carries TRBV27 and TRBJ1-6; D is possibly TRBD1 (5 bases). CDR3 size: 15 residues. V lost 2 bases and J lost 8, with 13 bases in between. The V gene's germline CDR1 is MNHEY and CDR2 SMNVEV (reference sequence). Written as DNA, the CDR3 is TGTGCCAGCAGTTTACAAGGGGCCGGGCATTCACCCCTCCACTTT. It codes for CASSLQGAGHSPLHF.

The CDR3 loop reads CASRRGQELAKNIQYF. DNA of the CDR3: TGTGCCAGCAGGAGAGGACAGGAATTAGCCAAAAACATTCAGTACTTC. V usage is TRBV2 and J usage is TRBJ2-4; TRBD1 matches 7 bases. V trimming: 6 bases; J trimming: 0 bases; junction bases outside the gene matches: 8. CDR1 and CDR2 (germline): SNHLY, FYNNEI. This CDR3 is built from 16 residues. Together with reference TRBV2 and TRBJ2-4, the CDR3 gives the full variable domain: EPEVTQTPSHQVTQMGQEVILRCVPISNHLYFYWYRQILGQKVEFLVSFYNNEISEKSEIFDDQFSVERPDGSNFTLKIRSTKLEDSAMYFCASRRGQELAKNIQYFGAGTRLSVL.

The chain carries TRBV20-1 and TRBJ1-4, with D unresolved. Trimming took off 7 bases at V and 4 bases at J, with 7 bases between the two ends. The CDR3 consists of 11 residues. Germline V gene sequence: CDR1 DFQATT, CDR2 SNEGSKA (reference sequence). In DNA, the CDR3 is TGCAGTGGGCGGGGTAATGAAAAACTGTTTTTT. It yields the protein CSGRGNEKLFF.

This chain joins TRBV6-1 and TRBJ1-1; maybe TRBD1 (6 bases). The germline V gene encodes CDR1 MNHNS and CDR2 SASEGT. CDR3 length equals 14 residues. Trimming took off 2 bases at V and 9 bases at J, with 16 bases between the two ends. The CDR3: CASSELVGTLQAFF. In DNA, the CDR3 is TGTGCCAGCAGTGAACTTGTGGGGACATTACAAGCTTTCTTT.

This chain uses TRBV5-4 with TRBJ2-7, with 9 bases matching TRBD1. The CDR3 runs 15 residues. V was clipped by 2 bases and J by 5 bases; unmatched bases: 8. Germline lookup yields CDR1 SGHNT and CDR2 YYREEE (reference sequence). The CDR3 region has the DNA TGTGCCAGCAGCTTTTCCGACCGGGACAGGGACGAGCAGTACTTC. Its protein is CASSFSDRDRDEQYF.

The rearrangement uses TRBV7-6 and TRBJ1-1, with a weak D call TRBD1 (5 bases). The CDR3 has 13 residues. The V gene's germline CDR1 is SGHVS and CDR2 FNYEAQ. V lost 5 bases to trimming and J lost 1 base, with 8 bases between them. In DNA, the CDR3 is TGTGCCAGCAGCCTCAGGGAGAACACTGAAGCTTTCTTT. Protein: CASSLRENTEAFF. The full variable domain, in which reference TRBV7-6 and TRBJ1-1 provide the parts outside the CDR3, is GAGVSQSPRYKVTKRGQDVALRCDPISGHVSLYWYRQALGQGPEFLTYFNYEAQQDKSGLPNDRFSAERPEGSISTLTIQRTEQRDSAMYRCASSLRENTEAFFGQGTRLTVV.

A note on this clone: Other nucleotide sequences in the sample specify the same CDR3. V usage is TRBV9 and J usage is TRBJ1-5, with 8 bases matching TRBD1. Per the germline V gene, CDR1 is SGDLS and CDR2 is YYNGEE. Trimming cost V 3 bases and J 4 bases; bases outside gene matches: 3. The CDR3 runs to 14 residues. The CDR3 region is CASSAGTGNQPQHF. CDR3 sequence (DNA): TGTGCCAGCAGCGCGGGGACAGGTAATCAGCCCCAGCATTTT.

This chain links TRBV9 with TRBJ2-7; TRBD1 matches 9 bases. CDR1 and CDR2 (germline): SGDLS, YYNGEE. V lost 0 bases, J lost 1 base, and 8 bases stayed unmatched. This CDR3 region has 17 residues. CDR3 region: CASSVGKSGTGSYEQYF. The CDR3 DNA follows: TGTGCCAGCAGCGTAGGGAAATCCGGGACAGGGTCCTACGAGCAGTACTTC.

A few counts support this clone. This chain links TRBV4-1 with TRBJ2-7; 9 nucleotides agree with TRBD1. V dropped 4 bases and J dropped 4; count of bases not matched to a gene: 5. CDR1 and CDR2 from the germline V gene are MGHRA and YSYEKL. This CDR3 has 14 amino acids. The CDR3 DNA follows: TGCGCCAGCAGCCCGGGACAGGGCCTTTACGAGCAGTACTTC. Amino acid sequence: CASSPGQGLYEQYF.

The chain links TRBV6-6 to TRBJ1-5; TRBD1 agrees at 10 bases. Germline CDR1 is MNHNY and CDR2 is SVGAGI (reference sequence). CDR3 length: 13 amino acids. V gave up 6 bases and J gave up 9 bases; unmatched junction bases: 5. The CDR3 region is CASSLDRGPPQHF. The CDR3 nucleotides read TGTGCCAGCAGCCTCGACAGGGGGCCGCCCCAGCATTTT.

This chain links TRBV2 with TRBJ2-5; 9 bases are shared with TRBD2. Unmatched junction bases numbered 6, after V lost 7 bases and J lost 3 bases. This CDR3 comprises 14 residues. Germline V lookup: CDR1 SNHLY, CDR2 FYNNEI. CDR3 in DNA: TGTGCCAGCATTCTGGAGCGGGGGGAAGAGACCCAGTACTTC. Its translation is CASILERGEETQYF.

V is TRBV4-1 and J is TRBJ1-1; D is uncertain. CDR1 and CDR2 from the germline V gene are MGHRA and YSYEKL. V lost 6 bases and J lost 1, with 15 bases in between. CDR3 size: 15 residues. CDR3 sequence: CASRSVRGSNTEAFF. For the CDR3, the DNA is TGCGCCAGCAGGAGCGTACGGGGTTCGAACACTGAAGCTTTCTTT.